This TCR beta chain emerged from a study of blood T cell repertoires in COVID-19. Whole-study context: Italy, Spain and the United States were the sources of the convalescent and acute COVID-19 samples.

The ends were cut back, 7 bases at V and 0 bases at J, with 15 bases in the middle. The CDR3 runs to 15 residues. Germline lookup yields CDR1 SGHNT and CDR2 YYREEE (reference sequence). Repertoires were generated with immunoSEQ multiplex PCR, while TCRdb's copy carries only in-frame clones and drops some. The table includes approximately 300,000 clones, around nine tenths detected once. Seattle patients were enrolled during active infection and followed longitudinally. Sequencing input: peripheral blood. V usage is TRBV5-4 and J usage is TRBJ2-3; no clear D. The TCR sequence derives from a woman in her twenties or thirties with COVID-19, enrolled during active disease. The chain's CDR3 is CASATYSPSTDTQYF. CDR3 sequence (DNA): TGTGCCAGCGCAACCTACAGTCCTAGCACAGATACGCAGTATTTT. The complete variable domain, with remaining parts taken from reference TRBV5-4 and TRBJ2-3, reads ETGVTQSPTHLIKTRGQQVTLRCSSQSGHNTVSWYQQALGQGPQFIFQYYREEENGRGNFPPRFSGLQFPNYSSELNVNALELDDSALYLCASATYSPSTDTQYFGPGTRLTVL.